A selection of T cell receptor beta chains follows, all from one sample in a study of T cell changes during pregnancy in multiple sclerosis. The table came from immunoSEQ multiplex PCR; TCRdb's copy has only in-frame clones and leaves some out. The table records tens of thousands of clones, more than 90% of them present only once. The sample was CD8+ T cells from peripheral blood mononuclear cells, taken before pregnancy. Receptor source: a female donor with multiple sclerosis, enrolled in a pregnancy study. CDR3s include the opening cysteine and the closing phenylalanine or tryptophan. D genes are given only for firm matches. Not all rows give a size; the values are once, few, many and, for expanded clones, a class.

CDR3nt	CDR3aa	abundance	len	v_gene	d_gene	j_gene
TGTGCCAGTAGTAGGCCCGTGGGGGGGAGCGATGAGCAGTTCTTC	CASSRPVGGSDEQFF	-	15	TRBV19	TRBD2	TRBJ2-1
TGTGCCAGCAGTGAGTATCCTTACAATGAGCAGTTCTTC	CASSEYPYNEQFF	-	13	TRBV6-1	-	TRBJ2-1
TGTGCCAGCAGCTCACAGGGTATGAACACTGAAGCTTTCTTT	CASSSQGMNTEAFF	-	14	TRBV9	-	TRBJ1-1
TGCAGCGTTCCGCACCGGGGGGGAGTCACCTTC	CSVPHRGGVTF	-	11	TRBV29-1	-	TRBJ1-2
TGCAGCGTTGGAAAGGGGCAAGCTTTCTTT	CSVGKGQAFF	few	10	TRBV29-1	-	TRBJ1-1
TGTGCCAGCAGCCCGGACGGCCGGGGGGAGCAGTACTTC	CASSPDGRGEQYF	-	13	TRBV27	-	TRBJ2-7
TGTGCCAGCAGCCTAGGGAGGAATCAGCCCCAGCATTTT	CASSLGRNQPQHF	-	13	TRBV5-6	-	TRBJ1-5
TGCGCCAGCAGCCAAGATTGGGTGACAGGGTACACTGAAGCTTTCTTT	CASSQDWVTGYTEAFF	few	16	TRBV4-3	TRBD1	TRBJ1-1
TGTGCCAGCAGCTTGGTTGGGACAGGTACTTACTCTGGAAACACCATATATTTT	CASSLVGTGTYSGNTIYF	-	18	TRBV5-4	TRBD1	TRBJ1-3
TGTGCCAGCCAAGTACAGGGGTCGGTTTACGAGCAGTACTTC	CASQVQGSVYEQYF	-	14	TRBV5-8	TRBD1	TRBJ2-7
TGTGCCAGCAGCTCCGGACAGGGACTCGACAATGAGCAGTTCTTC	CASSSGQGLDNEQFF	-	15	TRBV7-3	TRBD1	TRBJ2-1
TGTGCCAGCTCATCTGACAGGGGGCTGATATACGGGGAGCTGTTTTTT	CASSSDRGLIYGELFF	-	16	TRBV18	TRBD1	TRBJ2-2
TGTGCCAGTAGTATAGGTCACCAGGCTTTCTTT	CASSIGHQAFF	-	11	TRBV19	-	TRBJ1-1
TGTGCCAGCAGTGAACCGGGACAGGGGGAAACTGAAGCTTTCTTT	CASSEPGQGETEAFF	-	15	TRBV25-1	TRBD1	TRBJ1-1
TGTGCCAGCAGCTTAGGCCGGTCACTAGCGGGCACAGATACGCAGTATTTT	CASSLGRSLAGTDTQYF	-	17	TRBV13	TRBD2	TRBJ2-3
TGTGCCATCGGGGGTCGACAGGGTGATGTTGTTGAGCAGTTCTTC	CAIGGRQGDVVEQFF	-	15	TRBV10-3	TRBD1	TRBJ2-1
TGTGCCAGCAGTCCCCGGGACAGGGGTCCCTATGGCTACACCTTC	CASSPRDRGPYGYTF	-	15	TRBV27	TRBD1	TRBJ1-2
TGTGCCGGCTGGGACAGATCCTACAATGAGCAGTTCTTC	CAGWDRSYNEQFF	-	13	TRBV7-9	TRBD1	TRBJ2-1
TGCGCCAGCAGCCAAGGGAGACAGGGGGGCTATGGCTACACCTTC	CASSQGRQGGYGYTF	-	15	TRBV4-3	TRBD1	TRBJ1-2
TGTGCCAGCAGCTTACGGCCCCGGGACAGTATACTCCAAGAGACCCAGTACTTC	CASSLRPRDSILQETQYF	-	18	TRBV7-9	TRBD1	TRBJ2-5
TGCGCCAGCAGCCAAGATTCGACTAGCGGGGGGAGGGTAGATACGCAGTATTTT	CASSQDSTSGGRVDTQYF	-	18	TRBV4-3	TRBD2	TRBJ2-3
TGTGCCAGCAGTTACAGTGAACGGGCTGAAGCTTTCTTT	CASSYSERAEAFF	-	13	TRBV6-5	-	TRBJ1-1
TGTGCCATCAGTGGGGACAGGTTAAACTATGGCTACACCTTC	CAISGDRLNYGYTF	-	14	TRBV10-3	TRBD1	TRBJ1-2
TGTGCCAGCAGCTTAACTACCTCCTACGAGCAGTACTTC	CASSLTTSYEQYF	-	13	TRBV7-6	-	TRBJ2-7
TGTGCCAGCACTCCGGTCGACGGGGGGAACTATGGCTACACCTTC	CASTPVDGGNYGYTF	-	15	TRBV6-5	-	TRBJ1-2
TGTGCCAGCAGCTTAGGCTCGGTCAGGAATAGCAATGAGCAGTTCTTC	CASSLGSVRNSNEQFF	-	16	TRBV7-9	-	TRBJ2-1
TGTGCCATCAGTGAGACAACCCTCTCCCGAGACTTAGATGAGCAGTACTTC	CAISETTLSRDLDEQYF	-	17	TRBV10-3	-	TRBJ2-7
TGTGCCAGCGGGGGGAATTGGAGCACAGATACGCAGTATTTT	CASGGNWSTDTQYF	-	14	TRBV6-6	-	TRBJ2-3
TGTGCCAGCAGCTTAGACCCTCGGGGTAATAACTATGGCTACACCTTC	CASSLDPRGNNYGYTF	-	16	TRBV7-2	-	TRBJ1-2
TGTGCCTGGAGTGTACCTCTAGCGGGGGGGCTCGCTGGGGAGCTGTTTTTT	CAWSVPLAGGLAGELFF	-	17	TRBV30	TRBD2	TRBJ2-2
TGTGCCAGTACTGGTAGGGAGAATCCCTACGAGCAGTACTTC	CASTGRENPYEQYF	-	14	TRBV19	-	TRBJ2-7
TGCGCCAGCAGCCAAGATCGGGCAGGGGGCCTCAATCAGCCCCAGCATTTT	CASSQDRAGGLNQPQHF	-	17	TRBV4-3	TRBD1	TRBJ1-5
TGTGCCAGCAGAGGACAGGTTCTATGGAATGAAAAACTGTTTTTT	CASRGQVLWNEKLFF	-	15	TRBV19	TRBD1	TRBJ1-4
TGTGCCAGCAGCCCCGGACAGGGGATGTACGAGCAGTACTTC	CASSPGQGMYEQYF	-	14	TRBV11-2	TRBD1	TRBJ2-7
TGCGCCAGCAGCCAAGACCGACAGGCGTATAATGAAAAACTGTTTTTT	CASSQDRQAYNEKLFF	-	16	TRBV4-3	-	TRBJ1-4
TGTGCCAGCAGTCTTAGCAGGGGGAGCGGGGAGACCCAGTACTTC	CASSLSRGSGETQYF	-	15	TRBV6-1	-	TRBJ2-5
TGTGCCAGCAGCCCAAGAGGGACAGGGATCTATGGCTACACCTTC	CASSPRGTGIYGYTF	-	15	TRBV14	TRBD1	TRBJ1-2
TGTGCCAGCAGCGTTCAGGGTCAAGCCGGCACAGATACGCAGTATTTT	CASSVQGQAGTDTQYF	-	16	TRBV9	-	TRBJ2-3
TGTGCCAGCAGCGCGACGCAAAGGGGGCCCCATCAGCCCCAGCATTTT	CASSATQRGPHQPQHF	-	16	TRBV6-6	TRBD1	TRBJ1-5
TGTGCCACCAGCAGAGATGGGACACCGGGCGCTATTCGTGGCTACACCTTC	CATSRDGTPGAIRGYTF	-	17	TRBV15	-	TRBJ1-2
TGCGCCAGCCGAGGCAGGGAGGCCGAGCAGTACTTC	CASRGREAEQYF	-	12	TRBV10-2	-	TRBJ2-7
TGCGCCAGCAGCCAAGTTGTTACTGGGGCTAGCGGTCCCCAGTTCTTC	CASSQVVTGASGPQFF	-	16	TRBV4-3	TRBD2	TRBJ2-1
TGTGCCAGCAGCCCGAACCGGCGGGGGCGACTAACGGACGAAGCTTTCTTT	CASSPNRRGRLTDEAFF	-	17	TRBV7-2	-	TRBJ1-1
TGTGCCAGCAGTTTATCCGGGACAACTGAAGCTTTCTTT	CASSLSGTTEAFF	-	13	TRBV27	-	TRBJ1-1
TGTGCCAGCAGCTTATCCGGGGGTGAAGCTTTCTTT	CASSLSGGEAFF	-	12	TRBV7-3	-	TRBJ1-1
TGTGCCAGCAGCTTCGGGACTGAGTATGGCTACACCTTC	CASSFGTEYGYTF	-	13	TRBV6-6	-	TRBJ1-2
TGTGCCACCAGCAGTGAACTAGCGGGGGAAGAGACCCAGTACTTC	CATSSELAGEETQYF	once	15	TRBV15	TRBD2	TRBJ2-5
TGTGCCAGTAGTATTGTCGGGTCCTACAATGAGCAGTTCTTC	CASSIVGSYNEQFF	once	14	TRBV19	-	TRBJ2-1
TGTGCCAGCAGTACTGGACAGGAGGTCTACGAGCAGTACTTC	CASSTGQEVYEQYF	-	14	TRBV6-5	TRBD1	TRBJ2-7
TGCGCCAGCAGCCAAGGGGGGACAGGGGACCCGGGGCAGTACTTC	CASSQGGTGDPGQYF	-	15	TRBV4-1	TRBD1	TRBJ2-7
TGTGCCAGCAGCCCAGCGGCAGATTCCTACGAGCAGTACTTC	CASSPAADSYEQYF	few	14	TRBV7-2	-	TRBJ2-7
TGTGCCAGCATAGAGCGCGGCAAAAACATTCAGTACTTC	CASIERGKNIQYF	-	13	TRBV6-5	-	TRBJ2-4
TGTGCCAGCAGCCAGGGGAATGGGGGGTGGACGCTCGAGCAGTACTTC	CASSQGNGGWTLEQYF	-	16	TRBV4-2	-	TRBJ2-7
TGTGCCAGCAGCTTATATACAGGGAGCCTTGAAGCTTTCTTT	CASSLYTGSLEAFF	once	14	TRBV7-3	-	TRBJ1-1
TGTGCCACCAGCAGATCCGGACAGGCGGGATATCAGCCCCAGCATTTT	CATSRSGQAGYQPQHF	-	16	TRBV15	TRBD1	TRBJ1-5
TGTGCCAGCAGCGTTGATGGGGCCCCCGGGGAGCTGTTTTTT	CASSVDGAPGELFF	-	14	TRBV9	-	TRBJ2-2
TGTGCCAGCAGCGTAGCGGGGCTAGCGGGGGAAGAGACCCAGTACTTC	CASSVAGLAGEETQYF	-	16	TRBV9	TRBD2	TRBJ2-5
TGTGCCAGCAGCGCCGCCGTAGCGACCGAGCAGTACTTC	CASSAAVATEQYF	-	13	TRBV9	-	TRBJ2-7
TGTGCCAGAAGCCCTCACTTGGTCCCCGACAGGGGGCGAAGAAGGTATGGCTACACCTTC	CARSPHLVPDRGRRRYGYTF	-	20	TRBV5-3	TRBD1	TRBJ1-2